The T cell receptor beta chain described here comes from a study of blood T cells in healthy people across ages. Study-wide results and caveats: The percentage of naive T cells correlated strongly with TCR beta diversity.

Germline CDR1 SGHDT, CDR2 YYEEEE. V was cut by 0 bases and J by 3 bases, with 6 bases left in between. This CDR3 region has 13 residues. The second PCR ran roughly 6 to 11 cycles with a sample-barcoded 5' primer and J-beta primers. Every cDNA molecule carried a tag from a template-switch adaptor bearing 12 random nucleotides. All samples gave at least 2.5 million CDR3-containing paired-end reads. TCRdb redid the calling of the 5' RACE reads with MiXCR, one entry per CDR3 protein. The sample holds some 900,000 distinct CDR3 sequences; roughly 52% are singletons and the top ten take roughly 13%. Concerning this clonotype itself: The antigen is unknown.

Investigators took 8 to 10 milliliters of peripheral blood from every donor. The receptor was derived from a man aged 25-40 years in good health. Source material: blood. The rearrangement joins TRBV5-6 to TRBJ1-1; D not certain. The DNA for the CDR3 is TGTGCCAGCAGCTTGGCTGCGGACACTGAAGCTTTCTTT. Protein: CASSLAADTEAFF.